Below are 12 T cell receptor beta chains sequenced from a single sample in a study of cytomegalovirus exposure and HLA in healthy donors. Use of 60 Vbeta and 13 Jbeta primers characterized the PCR. Method: immunoSEQ multiplex PCR; TCRdb's copy keeps in-frame clones and lacks some. The sample records 170,000 or so clones, approximately 80% being singletons. Material for sequencing was PBMCs. All receptors come from a woman aged 50 to 60 in good health and CMV-seronegative.

The chain uses TRBV28 and TRBJ1-1; D ambiguous. Trimming shortened V by 7 bases and J by 2 bases, and 14 bases separated the two germline ends. The CDR3 is made up of 14 amino acids. Germline V CDR1 and CDR2: MDHEN, SYDVKM. CDR3 nucleotide sequence: TGTGCCAGCACCCTACCCGTCTCCAACACTGAAGCTTTCTTT. Translation gives CASTLPVSNTEAFF.

The chain is built from TRBV27 and TRBJ2-1; TRBD2 matches at 7 bases. Germline V gene data show CDR1 as MNHEY and CDR2 as SMNVEV (reference sequence). Trimming cost V 3 bases and J 8 bases; bases outside gene matches: 4. This CDR3 spans 13 amino acids. The CDR3 spells CASSLITSDEQFF. The CDR3 region has the DNA TGTGCCAGCAGTTTGATAACTAGCGATGAGCAGTTCTTC.

This chain joins TRBV5-1 and TRBJ1-4; no clear D. Germline CDR1 SGHRS, CDR2 YFSETQ. CDR3 length: 14 residues. Deletions cut 4 bases from V and 8 bases from J, with 15 bases between. The CDR3 reads CASSVGRSGEKLFF. CDR3 coding DNA: TGCGCCAGCAGCGTTGGAAGGTCGGGGGAAAAACTGTTTTTT.

This clone was observed a single time. The chain recombines TRBV5-4 with TRBJ2-1, with a weak D call TRBD2 (7 bases). V was trimmed by 5 bases and J by 2 bases, leaving 14 bases between them. The germline CDR1 and CDR2 sequences are SGHNT and YYREEE (reference sequence). The CDR3 spans 15 residues. The CDR3 here is CASSRGASPYNEQFF. The CDR3 DNA sequence: TGTGCCAGCAGTCGGGGGGCAAGCCCCTACAATGAGCAGTTCTTC.

This rearrangement joins TRBV19 to TRBJ2-3; possibly TRBD1 for D (6 bases). This CDR3 spans 16 amino acids. Germline V lookup: CDR1 LNHDA, CDR2 SQIVND (reference sequence). Trimming pared 4 bases from V and 1 base from J, leaving 15 bases between. CDR3 sequence reads: CASSSPSRTGTDTQYF. Written as DNA, the CDR3 is TGTGCCAGTAGTAGCCCCTCCCGGACAGGCACAGATACGCAGTATTTT.

This rearrangement joins TRBV19 to TRBJ1-1, with 8 bases matching TRBD1. The CDR3 is 15 amino acids. The trim removed 5 bases at V and 5 bases at J, leaving 10 bases unmatched. From germline, CDR1 is LNHDA and CDR2 SQIVND (reference sequence). The CDR3 DNA reads TGTGCCAGTAGTCCCCGACCCGACAGGGGAACTGAAGCTTTCTTT. This gives the protein CASSPRPDRGTEAFF.

V is TRBV18 and J is TRBJ1-5, with no clear D. Germline V gene lookup returns CDR1 KGHSH and CDR2 LQKENI. The CDR3 runs 15 residues. V lost 3 bases to trimming and J lost 0 bases, with 9 bases between them. The CDR3 is CASSPGPSSNQPQHF. The CDR3 region has the DNA TGTGCCAGCTCACCGGGCCCCTCTAGCAATCAGCCCCAGCATTTT. The variable domain in full, completed from reference TRBV18 and TRBJ1-5, reads NAGVMQNPRHLVRRRGQEARLRCSPMKGHSHVYWYRQLPEEGLKFMVYLQKENIIDESGMPKERFSAEFPKEGPSILRIQQVVRGDSAAYFCASSPGPSSNQPQHFGDGTRLSIL.

The chain employs TRBV28 and TRBJ2-7; the match to TRBD1 covers 10 bases. Per the germline V gene, CDR1 is MDHEN and CDR2 is SYDVKM. The CDR3 runs to 14 residues. V was clipped by 5 bases and J by 4 bases; unmatched bases: 5. The CDR3 region is CASSRTGGMYEQYF. CDR3 coding DNA: TGTGCCAGCAGTCGGACAGGGGGTATGTACGAGCAGTACTTC.

This clone was seen just once. The chain uses TRBV7-9 and TRBJ1-2, with TRBD1 matching 7 bases. Germline V CDR1 and CDR2: SEHNR, FQNEAQ (reference sequence). The V gene end was trimmed by 3 bases and the J gene end by 8 bases; junction bases not matched to a gene: 6. The CDR3 runs to 13 residues. For the CDR3, the DNA is TGTGCCAGCAGCTTTGCGGACAGGCCAGGCTACACCTTC. It codes for CASSFADRPGYTF.

The chain has TRBV14 and TRBJ1-1; the D gene is possibly TRBD1 (6 bases). From germline, CDR1 is SGHDN and CDR2 FVKESK. The CDR3 totals 18 residues. V dropped 4 bases and J dropped 5 bases, with 26 bases sitting between them. For the CDR3, the DNA is TGTGCCAGCAGCCTTCCAGACCGACCTGGACAGAGCGAAACTGAAGCTTTCTTT. It specifies CASSLPDRPGQSETEAFF.

The chain carries TRBV11-2 and TRBJ1-2, with D unresolved. The CDR3 spans 13 residues. Looked up from germline, CDR1 is SGHAT and CDR2 is FQNNGV. Trimming took 6 bases from V and 4 from J, leaving 12 bases between them. The CDR3 bases are TGTGCCAGCAGGGCGGGAGGGATCTATGGCTACACCTTC. It codes for CASRAGGIYGYTF. The full variable domain, its missing parts supplied by reference TRBV11-2 and TRBJ1-2, is EAGVAQSPRYKIIEKRQSVAFWCNPISGHATLYWYQQILGQGPKLLIQFQNNGVVDDSQLPKDRFSAERLKGVDSTLKIQPAKLEDSAVYLCASRAGGIYGYTFGSGTRLTVV.

The CDR3 nucleotides are TGTGCCAGCAGCCAGGGGGAGGCGAACACCGGGGAGCTGTTTTTT. Its protein is CASSQGEANTGELFF. The gene calls are TRBV11-3 and TRBJ2-2, with D tentatively TRBD1 (7 bases). The CDR3 runs 15 residues. Germline CDR1 and CDR2: SGHNT and YENEEA. V was cut by 5 bases and J by 0 bases, with 10 bases left in between.